The table lists the clone carrying this T cell receptor (beta chain) with a few counts. Antigen specificity is unknown. The data were taken from a study of identical twins. Whole-study findings and limits: Surplus twin overlap in beta out-of-frame sequences was less pronounced. Cross-sectional statistics underpinned the conclusions; the same donors were not followed. Out-of-frame alpha sequences common to twins exhibited an excess of low generation probability.

TCRdb used MiXCR to reprocess the 5' RACE reads, holding one entry per CDR3 protein. This table holds around 510,000 distinct CDR3 sequences, around 15% found once. The donors were all healthy and Caucasian. The CDR3 sequence is 13 residues long. The germline gives CDR1 SGHTA, CDR2 FQGNSA. The V end lost 5 bases, the J end lost 0 bases, and 7 bases lay between the germline ends. The data were also submitted as part of a second study, on yellow fever vaccine responses in identical twins.

The TCR comes from a woman aged 18-29 years in good health. The chain employs TRBV7-2 and TRBJ1-1; no clear D. Sequencing input: CD4+ T cells sorted from blood. For the CDR3, the DNA is TGTGCCAGCAGCCCTAGGATGAACACTGAAGCTTTCTTT. Translating it yields CASSPRMNTEAFF.